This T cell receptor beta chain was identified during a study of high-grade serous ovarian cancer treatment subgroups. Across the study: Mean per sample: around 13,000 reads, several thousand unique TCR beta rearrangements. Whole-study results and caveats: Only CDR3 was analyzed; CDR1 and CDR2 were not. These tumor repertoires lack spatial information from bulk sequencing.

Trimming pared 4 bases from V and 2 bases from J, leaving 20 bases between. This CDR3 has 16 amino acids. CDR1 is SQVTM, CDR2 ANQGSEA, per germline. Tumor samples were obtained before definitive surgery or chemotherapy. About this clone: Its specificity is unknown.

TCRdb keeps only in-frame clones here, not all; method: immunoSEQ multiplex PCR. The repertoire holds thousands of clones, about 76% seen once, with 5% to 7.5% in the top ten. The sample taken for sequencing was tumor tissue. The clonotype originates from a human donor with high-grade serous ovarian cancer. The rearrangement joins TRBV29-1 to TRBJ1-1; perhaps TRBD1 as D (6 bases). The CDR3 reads CSVVSGGAGFNTEAFF. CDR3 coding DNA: TGCAGCGTTGTCTCGGGGGGCGCAGGATTTAACACTGAAGCTTTCTTT.